This T cell receptor (beta chain) originates from a study of blood T cell repertoires in COVID-19. Whole-study context: Samples of COVID-19 (acute and convalescent) were obtained from the United States, Italy and Spain. T cells, B-cell-depleted T cells, or PBMCs provided the cDNA or gDNA that served as material.

This CDR3 spans 16 amino acids. Germline CDR1 reads LNHDA; CDR2 reads SQIVND (reference sequence). V was pared by 6 bases and J by 9 bases, with 26 bases between. The authors' processing: Reference gene primer amplification gave estimated nucleated cell counts. Profiling relied on immunoSEQ multiplex PCR, and the TCRdb table lists in-frame clones only, not all of them. For V, J and clone size, that table is used; D and trimming come from the DNA. The sample includes approximately 60,000 clones, around 80% of them seen just once. Sequencing was performed on peripheral blood. The chain uses TRBV19 and TRBJ1-1, with D possibly TRBD1 on 5 matching bases. This clonotype was obtained from a woman older than 75 with acute or convalescent COVID-19. The CDR3 loop is CASSQGTVRGNRQAFF. CDR3 bases: TGTGCCAGTAGCCAAGGGACGGTCCGGGGGAATCGGCAAGCTTTCTTT.